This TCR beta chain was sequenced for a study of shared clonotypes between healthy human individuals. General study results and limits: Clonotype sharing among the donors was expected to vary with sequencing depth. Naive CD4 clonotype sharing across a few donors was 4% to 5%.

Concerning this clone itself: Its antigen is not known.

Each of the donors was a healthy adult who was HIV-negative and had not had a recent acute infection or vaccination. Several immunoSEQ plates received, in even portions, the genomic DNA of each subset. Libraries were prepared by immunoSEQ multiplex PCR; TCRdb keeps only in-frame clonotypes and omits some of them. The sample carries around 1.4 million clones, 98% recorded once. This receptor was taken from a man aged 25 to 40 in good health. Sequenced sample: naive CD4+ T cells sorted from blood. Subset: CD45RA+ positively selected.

The CDR3 DNA reads as TGCGCCAGCAGCACGGGACAGGGGCGGTCAGCTCCATCCTACGAGCAGTACTTC. Its translation: CASSTGQGRSAPSYEQYF. This chain connects TRBV5-1 to TRBJ2-7, with 10 nucleotides matching TRBD1. The CDR3 runs 18 residues. Per the germline V gene, CDR1 is SGHRS and CDR2 is YFSETQ. V lost 4 bases, J lost 1 base, and 14 bases stayed unmatched.